This entry concerns a single TCR beta chain. As yet, its antigen is unknown. The sample is drawn from a study of neurological immune-mediated disorders. Time point indicated: technical triplicate 2. PBMCs stored at -80 C, 2 million in total, were the source of the unsorted libraries. The CDR3 extends over 15 amino acids. V lost 0 bases, J lost 2 bases, and 8 bases lay in between. Germline V gene lookup returns CDR1 LNHNV and CDR2 YYDKDF (reference sequence). One entry per CDR3 protein results from TCRdb running MiXCR on the 5' RACE reads. The sample shows about 59,000 distinct CDR3 sequences, approximately 25% of them seen only once. Findings of the study overall: Falling below healthy controls, multiple sclerosis showed the least TCR clonal expansion, while HTLV-1-associated myelopathy showed the most.

The source is a man aged 55 to 69 with HTLV-1-associated myelopathy (HAM/TSP). The chain couples TRBV15 to TRBJ1-3, with unresolved D. Sequenced sample: PBMCs. Here the CDR3 reads CATSREGIPGNTIYF. The DNA of the CDR3 is TGTGCCACCAGCAGAGAGGGCATCCCTGGAAACACCATATATTTT.